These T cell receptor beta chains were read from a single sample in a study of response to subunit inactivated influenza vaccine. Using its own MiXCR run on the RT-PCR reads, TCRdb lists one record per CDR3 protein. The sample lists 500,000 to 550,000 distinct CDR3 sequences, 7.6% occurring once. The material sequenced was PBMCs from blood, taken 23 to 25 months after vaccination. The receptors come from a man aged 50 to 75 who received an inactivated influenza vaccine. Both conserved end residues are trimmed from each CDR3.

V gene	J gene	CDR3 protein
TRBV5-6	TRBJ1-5	ASSLGPPPISNQPQH
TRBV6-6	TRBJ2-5	ASSYDWETQY
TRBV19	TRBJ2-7	ASSIAVAHEQY
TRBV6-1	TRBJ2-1	ASSAYQYNEQF
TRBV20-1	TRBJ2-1	SASQTSNEQF
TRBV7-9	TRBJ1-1	ASSIGPLESTEAF
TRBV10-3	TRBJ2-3	AISNQEDTQY
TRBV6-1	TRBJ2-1	ASSHSLAGVAEQF
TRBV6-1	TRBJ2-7	ASSDRLGTLGYEQY
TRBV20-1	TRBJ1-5	SANRAGNQPQH
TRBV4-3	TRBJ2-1	ASSQRVTGGGNEQF
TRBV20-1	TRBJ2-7	SAKTAVPREQY
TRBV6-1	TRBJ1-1	ATTSHQMNTEAF
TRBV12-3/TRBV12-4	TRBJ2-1	ASSLNGGAYEQF
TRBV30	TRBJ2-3	AWSVGGVADTQY
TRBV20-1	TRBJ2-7	SASFGTGEQY
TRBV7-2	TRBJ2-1	ASSLSLPGVGEQF
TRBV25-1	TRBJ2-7	ASSEGSNHEQY
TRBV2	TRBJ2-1	ASSEVGLGVNEQF
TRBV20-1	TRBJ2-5	SARVGSGVYQETQY
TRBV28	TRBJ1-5	ASSLPKSIFYYQPQH
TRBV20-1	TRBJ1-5	SARTVGNQPQH
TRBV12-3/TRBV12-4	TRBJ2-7	ASSRNYEQY
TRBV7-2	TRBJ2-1	ASSLAGRGSYNEQF
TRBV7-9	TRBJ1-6	ASSLEGSNSPLH
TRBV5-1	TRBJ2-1	ASSLGSGSDEQF
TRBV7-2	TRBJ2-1	ASSLGGVAYNEQF
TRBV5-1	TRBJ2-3	ASSLETSTDTQY
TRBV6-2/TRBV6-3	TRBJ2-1	ASKGLAGGRYNEQF
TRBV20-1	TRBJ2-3	SPSRGSDTQY
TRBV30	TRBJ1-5	AWSLGSNQPQH
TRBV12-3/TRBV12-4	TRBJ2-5	ASTPGAGRETQY
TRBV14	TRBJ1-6	ASNKGGSPLH
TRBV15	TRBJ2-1	ATSSRGSYNEQF